This T cell receptor beta chain was recovered during a study of cytomegalovirus exposure and HLA in healthy donors listed by TCRdb under 2017. At the level of the whole study: An earlier analysis of 587 of the donors reported over 250 Gb of sequence data and some 110 million unique TCR beta sequences obtained from 180 million or so T cells. A later genetic analysis took genome-wide SNP genotypes for about three fifths of the roughly 700 donors and used that subset as a discovery cohort. Roughly 5 DR-DQ haplotypes were handled as single units for association and clustering, since linkage in the cohort was strong. Typing coverage differed by locus: A, B, C, DRB1 and DQB1 were typed in roughly 620-640 donors, DQA1 in about 550, DPA1 in 600 to 610, and DPB1 in 400 to 490. Across approximately 400 genotyped donors of the cohort, an average of roughly 250,000 unique TCR beta nucleotide sequences per donor were sequenced, and roughly 20% of those sequences were non-productive. Of the roughly 400 genotyped donors, over 70% fell in the genetic ancestry cluster associated with self-reported Caucasian donors. An earlier analysis of 587 of the donors used high-throughput TCR beta sequencing to judge whether each TCR beta V gene segment behaved as functional or pseudogenic. All discovery cohort repertoires had been generated on a single sequencing platform. The study aimed to test whether cataloging public T cell receptors could reveal signatures of past pathogen exposure. HLA typing covered class I and class II loci at four-digit resolution. To predict cytomegalovirus infection status, the study combined high-throughput TCR immunosequencing, statistical association of individual TCRs with disease status, and machine learning. The study used immunosequencing to profile the T cell repertoires of under 700 subjects and linked those repertoires to cytomegalovirus serostatus. An early release that covered several hundred HLA-typed donors contained around 300 gigabases of sequencing data and around 80 million unique TCR sequences. In addition to the first cohort of approximately 670 subjects, a separate validation cohort of about 120 different subjects was used. Donor age, sex, ethnicity and CMV serostatus were compiled alongside the repertoire data. In the later analysis, no new phenotypic data were used to find candidate immune exposures; instead, reliance was placed on TCR beta sequences and their occurrence across donors. A later analysis re-examined previously published TCR beta repertoires from more than 600 donors and added high-resolution HLA genotyping to investigate patterns of TCR occurrence.

To note about this clone: What this receptor recognizes is not known. No base-level quality is on record; no much larger clone is a single base apart.

Receptors were amplified or captured by the immunoSEQ multiplex PCR assay. For the multiplex PCR, a mixture combining 60 forward primers for TCR Vbeta segments and 13 reverse primers for TCR Jbeta segments was used. Amplification of the CDR3 region of rearranged TCR beta genes was performed with a multiplex PCR assay on genomic DNA. The Illumina HiSeq System was used to sequence the amplified TCR beta libraries as 87-base-pair reads. As for the authors' bioinformatics: Across the 500 to 700 repertoires, a later analysis counted tens of millions of unique TCR beta chains, 9.5 million to 13 million of which were shared by at least two donors. Raw reads were error-corrected and collapsed into unique sequences by a nearest-neighbor algorithm in which closely related sequences were merged to remove PCR and sequencing errors. Alignment of CDR3 sequences to IMGT reference sequences was used to assign V, D and J gene segments. Each retained sequence needed at least a six-nucleotide match to both a V gene segment and a J gene segment. A rearrangement was called productive if the CDR3 had no stop codons and remained in frame with V and J, and every other rearrangement was called non-productive. Following IMGT convention, CDR3 was defined as the stretch from the second conserved V-encoded cysteine up to the conserved J-encoded phenylalanine. The earlier analysis of 500 to 750 of the donors excluded any sequence lacking an unambiguous match to a single V gene segment. In an earlier analysis of some 590 of the donors, V segments were called functional above 56.7% productive rearrangements and were called segregating when the between-donor standard deviation exceeded 5%. A statistical classification framework was built for diagnosing cytomegalovirus status from the catalog of TCR beta chain sequences. A later analysis assigned V and J genes by comparing TCR nucleotide sequences with IMGT/GENE-DB human TR gene sequences. The TCRdist pipeline was used in a later analysis to assign CDR3 sequences and most-parsimonious VDJ recombination scenarios. In a later analysis, every TCR beta chain was defined by the combination of its CDR3 amino acid sequence and its V-gene family, and reads without a unique V-gene family were dropped. To address suspected cross-contamination and a sequencing artifact, a later analysis removed approximately 600 highly shared, low-generation-probability nucleotide sequences. In a later analysis, a clonal expansion index for each public chain was calculated from normalized within-repertoire ranks of inferred template counts. Generation probabilities in a later analysis came from a VDJ recombination model fitted to out-of-frame rearrangements, and those results were checked against IGoR. A later analysis scored TCR-TCR, TCR-HLA and TCR-CMV co-occurrence with hypergeometric tests, applying a repertoire-size bias correction to TCR pairs. To estimate false discovery rates, a later analysis permuted the HLA or CMV assignments 20 times. In a later analysis, co-occurring TCRs were grouped using DBSCAN, and TCRdist sequence similarity was added for clustering within HLA-allele-positive subsets. For co-occurrence clustering, repertoires with fewer than 30,000 or more than 120,000 public chains were excluded, along with about five repertoires with anomalous nucleotide sharing. Sourced from immuneACCESS, this table was stored by TCRdb with only in-frame sequences that have V and J called. A share of the clones is absent; for the studies checked, an unresolved V gene accounts for under half, and the remainder has no known explanation. V and J calls and clone size follow that table, whereas D and trimming were derived from the DNA. For this sample the table gives about 140,000 clones, of which 65% to 80% were detected only once. 6% to 7.5% of the sample is taken by the ten largest.

Study-wide conclusions, independent of this receptor: A few of the identified cytomegalovirus-associated TCR beta chains were confirmed in vitro to be specific for cytomegalovirus antigens. A later analysis associated about 18,000 TCR beta sequences with specific HLA alleles at a false discovery rate of 0.05. A cluster of highly shared sequence variants was judged likely to be a technical artifact of the sequencing pipeline. Several of the top co-occurrence clusters appeared to be linked to parvovirus B19, influenza, CMV and Epstein-Barr virus, according to a later analysis. While some public TCRs were present in many individuals, most TCR sequences turned up only very rarely across donors. In a later analysis, most CMV-associated TCR beta chains were found to appear HLA-restricted, with HLA associations seemingly driven largely by CMV exposure. The earlier analysis of approximately 560 of the donors excluded seventeen rarely observed V segments, including chromosome 9 orphons, because counts were too low. This cohort had only TCR beta chains sequenced, and the lack of alpha or paired-chain data limited which features could be detected. CMV serostatus was the only immune exposure information available for the cohort. A later analysis found that TCR association rates varied across HLA loci, with DRB1 alleles showing the most associated TCRs and HLA-C alleles the fewest. Some IMGT-functional V segments, including TRBV6-2 and TRBV6-3, could not be distinguished by the 87-base-pair reads and were therefore excluded. Because HLA typing was missing for some donors at each locus, association tests included only the typed subset. Broadly in line with IMGT annotations, most TCR beta V segments showed up in productive rearrangements about 87% or about 30% of the time in an earlier analysis of approximately 600 of the donors. A further reported finding was that TCR beta sequences accurately predicted the HLA-A and HLA-B alleles for most subjects in the first cohort. Compared with equally common non-associated chains, HLA-associated TCR beta chains in a later analysis were more clonally expanded and had lower generation probabilities. A later genetic analysis reported fewer N-insertions in productive TCRs among donors in an Asian-associated ancestry cluster than the approximately 670-donor mean. In a later genetic analysis, a missense DCLRE1C variant was associated with V-gene and J-gene trimming of TCR beta chains, and the association was replicated in an independent cohort. According to the authors, the approach could potentially be generalized to other disease states and immunological phenotypes. Correlated functional status among segregating V segments might be attributable to linkage disequilibrium, but an unknown experimental factor could not be ruled out. In both the original and validation cohorts, the classifier was reported to diagnose cytomegalovirus status with high specificity and sensitivity. Presence/absence analyses assumed roughly uniform sequencing depth across donors, an assumption that may not hold. When HLA alleles, especially DR and DQ, strongly co-occurred, attributing TCR associations to individual alleles was difficult. The study listed approximately 160 TCR beta chains as associated with cytomegalovirus.

CDR1 and CDR2 are read off the germline V gene as MGHDK and SYGVNS. The CDR3 starts with the cysteine, ends with the phenylalanine, and has 13 residues. Solely the CDR3 DNA is kept, with 39 bases framed from the first base. Between the V and J ends, shortened by 2 bases and 1 base respectively, the junction contains 5 bases. The cohort comprised 710 or so healthy bone marrow donors. At the time of sampling, all cohort members were nominally healthy, though unrecorded immune exposures were likely present. The donor tested CMV seropositive, placing the donor among the roughly 300 seropositive members of the cohort. Each donor provided a peripheral blood sample, and peripheral blood mononuclear cells were used for TCR beta sequencing. The Qiagen DNeasy Blood Extraction Kit was used to extract genomic DNA from the blood cell samples.

The sequenced sample consisted of PBMCs. The rearrangement combines TRBV25-1 with TRBJ2-5; TRBD1 is a possible D gene, resting on 5 matching bases. The receptor's source is a man aged 40-55 years in good health and CMV-seropositive. At the DNA level, the sequence is TGTGCCAGCAGTGAAAGGGGCCAAGAGACCCAGTACTTC. Its product reads: CASSERGQETQYF. Extended through the reference TRBV25-1 and TRBJ2-5 proteins, this CDR3 yields the full variable domain: EADIYQTPRYLVIGTGKKITLECSQTMGHDKMYWYQQDPGMELHLIHYSYGVNSTEKGDLSSESTVSRIRTEHFPLTLESARPSHTSQYLCASSERGQETQYFGPGTRLLVL.